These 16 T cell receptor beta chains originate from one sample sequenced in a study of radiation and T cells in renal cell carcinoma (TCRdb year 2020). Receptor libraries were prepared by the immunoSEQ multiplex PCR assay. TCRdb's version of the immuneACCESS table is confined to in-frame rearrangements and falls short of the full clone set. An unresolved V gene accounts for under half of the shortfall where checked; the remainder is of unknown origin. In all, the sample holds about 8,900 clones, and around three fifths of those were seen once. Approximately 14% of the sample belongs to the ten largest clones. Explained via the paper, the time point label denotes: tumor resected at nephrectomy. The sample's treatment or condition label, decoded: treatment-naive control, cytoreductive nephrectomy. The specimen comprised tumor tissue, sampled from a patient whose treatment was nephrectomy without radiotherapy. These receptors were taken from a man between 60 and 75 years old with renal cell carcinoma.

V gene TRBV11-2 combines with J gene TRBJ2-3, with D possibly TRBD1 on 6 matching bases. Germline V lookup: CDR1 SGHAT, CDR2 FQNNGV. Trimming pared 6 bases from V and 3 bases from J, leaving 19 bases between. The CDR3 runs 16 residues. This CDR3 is CASSFFTGFGTDTQYF. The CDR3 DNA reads TGTGCCAGCAGTTTTTTCACAGGGTTTGGGACAGATACGCAGTATTTT.

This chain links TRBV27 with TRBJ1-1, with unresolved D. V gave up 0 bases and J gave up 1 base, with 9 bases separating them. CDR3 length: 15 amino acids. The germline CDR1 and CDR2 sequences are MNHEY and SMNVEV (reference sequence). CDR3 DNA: TGTGCCAGCAGTTTATCGAGCTGGACGAACACTGAAGCTTTCTTT. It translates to CASSLSSWTNTEAFF.

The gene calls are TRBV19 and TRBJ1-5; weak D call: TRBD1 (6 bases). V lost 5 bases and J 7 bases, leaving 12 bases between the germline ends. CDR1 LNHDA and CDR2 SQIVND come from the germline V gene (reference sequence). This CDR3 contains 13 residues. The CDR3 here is CASSVGHNQPQHF. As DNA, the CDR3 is TGTGCCAGTAGTGTGGGACATAACCAGCCCCAGCATTTT.

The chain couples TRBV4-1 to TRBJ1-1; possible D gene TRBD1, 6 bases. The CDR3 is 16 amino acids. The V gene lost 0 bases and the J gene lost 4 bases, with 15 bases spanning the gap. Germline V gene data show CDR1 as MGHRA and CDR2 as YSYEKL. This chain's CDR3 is CASSQDRGGATTEAFF. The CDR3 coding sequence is TGCGCCAGCAGCCAAGACCGTGGGGGGGCGACCACTGAAGCTTTCTTT.

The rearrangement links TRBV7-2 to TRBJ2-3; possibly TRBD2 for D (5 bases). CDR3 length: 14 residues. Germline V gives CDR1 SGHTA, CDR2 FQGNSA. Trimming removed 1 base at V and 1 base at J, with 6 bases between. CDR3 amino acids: CASSLDGGTDTQYF. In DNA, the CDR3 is TGTGCCAGCAGCTTAGACGGGGGCACAGATACGCAGTATTTT.

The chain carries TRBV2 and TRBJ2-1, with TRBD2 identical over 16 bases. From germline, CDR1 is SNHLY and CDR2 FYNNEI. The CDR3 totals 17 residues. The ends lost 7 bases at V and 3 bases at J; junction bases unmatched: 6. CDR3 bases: TGTGCCAGCACCTTGGGACTAGCGGGAGGGGGCTACAATGAGCAGTTCTTC. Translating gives CASTLGLAGGGYNEQFF.

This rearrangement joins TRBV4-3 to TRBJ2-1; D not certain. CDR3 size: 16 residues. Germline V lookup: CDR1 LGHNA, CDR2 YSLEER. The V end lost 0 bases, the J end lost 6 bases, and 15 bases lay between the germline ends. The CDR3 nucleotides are TGCGCCAGCAGCCAAGATCGAGGATCACCGTCCAATGAGCAGTTCTTC. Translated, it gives CASSQDRGSPSNEQFF.

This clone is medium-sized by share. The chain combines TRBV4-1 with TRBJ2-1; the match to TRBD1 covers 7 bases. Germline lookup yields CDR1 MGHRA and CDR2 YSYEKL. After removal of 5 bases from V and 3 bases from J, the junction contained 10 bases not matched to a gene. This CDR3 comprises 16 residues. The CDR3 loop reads CASSNREGAIYNEQFF. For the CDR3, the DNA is TGCGCCAGCAGCAATCGAGAGGGGGCTATCTACAATGAGCAGTTCTTC.

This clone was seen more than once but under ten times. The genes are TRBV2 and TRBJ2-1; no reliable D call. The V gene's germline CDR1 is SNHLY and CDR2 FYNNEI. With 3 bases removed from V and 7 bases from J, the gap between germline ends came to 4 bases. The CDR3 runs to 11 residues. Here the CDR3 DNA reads TGTGCCAGCAGTGAGAAGAATGAGCAGTTCTTC. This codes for CASSEKNEQFF.

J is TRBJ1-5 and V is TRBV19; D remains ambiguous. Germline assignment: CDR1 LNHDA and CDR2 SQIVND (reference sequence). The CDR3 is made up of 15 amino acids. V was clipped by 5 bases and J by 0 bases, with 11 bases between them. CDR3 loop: CASSVDDYSNQPQHF. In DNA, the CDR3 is TGTGCCAGTAGTGTCGACGATTATAGCAATCAGCCCCAGCATTTT.

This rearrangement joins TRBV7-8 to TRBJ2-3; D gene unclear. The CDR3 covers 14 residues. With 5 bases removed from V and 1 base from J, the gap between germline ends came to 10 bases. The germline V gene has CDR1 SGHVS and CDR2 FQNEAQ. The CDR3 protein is CASSLRLGTDTQYF. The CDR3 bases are TGTGCCAGCAGCCTCCGACTCGGCACAGATACGCAGTATTTT.

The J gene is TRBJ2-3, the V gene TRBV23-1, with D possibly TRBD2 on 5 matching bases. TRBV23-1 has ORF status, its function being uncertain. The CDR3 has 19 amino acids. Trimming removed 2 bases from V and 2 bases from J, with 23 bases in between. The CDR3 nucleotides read TGCGCCAGCAGTCAACCCGGGCTTTTCGGGAACCAAGACACAGATACGCAGTATTTT. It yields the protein CASSQPGLFGNQDTDTQYF.

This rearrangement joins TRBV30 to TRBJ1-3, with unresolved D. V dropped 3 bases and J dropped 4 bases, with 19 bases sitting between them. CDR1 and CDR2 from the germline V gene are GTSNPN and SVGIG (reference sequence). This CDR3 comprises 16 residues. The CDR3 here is CAWSGPGPWWGNTIYF. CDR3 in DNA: TGTGCCTGGAGCGGGCCGGGCCCGTGGTGGGGAAACACCATATATTTT.

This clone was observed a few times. CDR3: CASSTMGQPNTEAFF. The CDR3 region has the DNA TGTGCCAGTAGTACGATGGGACAGCCGAACACTGAAGCTTTCTTT. The chain uses TRBV19 and TRBJ1-1, with 7 bases lining up with TRBD1. This CDR3 spans 15 amino acids. Per the germline V gene, CDR1 is LNHDA and CDR2 is SQIVND (reference sequence). V was pared by 4 bases and J by 1 base, with 6 bases of the junction left unmatched.

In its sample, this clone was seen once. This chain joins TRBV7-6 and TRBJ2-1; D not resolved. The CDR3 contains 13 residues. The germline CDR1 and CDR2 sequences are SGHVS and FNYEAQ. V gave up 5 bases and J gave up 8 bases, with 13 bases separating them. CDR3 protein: CASSAASYDEQFF. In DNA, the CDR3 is TGTGCCAGCAGCGCTGCGTCTTACGATGAGCAGTTCTTC.

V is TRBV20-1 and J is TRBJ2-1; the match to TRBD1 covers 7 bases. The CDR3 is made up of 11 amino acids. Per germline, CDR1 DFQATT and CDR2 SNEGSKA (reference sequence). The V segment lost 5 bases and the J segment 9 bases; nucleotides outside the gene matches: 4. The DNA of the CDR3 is TGCAGTGCTCCACAGGGGTTTGAGCAGTTCTTC. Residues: CSAPQGFEQFF.